This TCR beta chain is from a study of metastatic and nonmetastatic thyroid tumors. Study background: Repertoires were compared across blood and tumor or nodule tissue from malignant and benign thyroid patients.

None of the patients had undergone any treatment ahead of thyroid surgery. A note on this clone: Its antigen is as yet unknown.

In the authors' workflow: CDR3 differences across clinicopathological groups were used to build a distant-metastasis classifier for papillary thyroid cancer. TCRdb ran MiXCR on the PCR reads. TCRdb, rather than the study authors, made the V and J calls. The sample lists over 15,000 clones; about 25% were seen once. Points from the study as a whole: The reported finding was significantly higher TCR beta diversity in malignant thyroid tumors relative to benign nodules, in blood and tumor.

The sequenced material came from tumor tissue. The sequence derives from a female donor with papillary thyroid cancer or a benign thyroid nodule (not recorded which). Some clones in this sample may be carry-over from other donors' samples.

The CDR3 DNA sequence: TGTGCCAGCAGTGACTGGAGGGCAGGCGATACGCAGTATTTT. Amino acids: CASSDWRAGDTQYF. The chain combines TRBV2 with TRBJ2-3, with a weak D call TRBD2 (6 bases). V shed 3 bases and J shed 6 bases, with 13 bases lying between them. CDR3 size: 14 residues. Germline V CDR1 and CDR2: SNHLY, FYNNEI.